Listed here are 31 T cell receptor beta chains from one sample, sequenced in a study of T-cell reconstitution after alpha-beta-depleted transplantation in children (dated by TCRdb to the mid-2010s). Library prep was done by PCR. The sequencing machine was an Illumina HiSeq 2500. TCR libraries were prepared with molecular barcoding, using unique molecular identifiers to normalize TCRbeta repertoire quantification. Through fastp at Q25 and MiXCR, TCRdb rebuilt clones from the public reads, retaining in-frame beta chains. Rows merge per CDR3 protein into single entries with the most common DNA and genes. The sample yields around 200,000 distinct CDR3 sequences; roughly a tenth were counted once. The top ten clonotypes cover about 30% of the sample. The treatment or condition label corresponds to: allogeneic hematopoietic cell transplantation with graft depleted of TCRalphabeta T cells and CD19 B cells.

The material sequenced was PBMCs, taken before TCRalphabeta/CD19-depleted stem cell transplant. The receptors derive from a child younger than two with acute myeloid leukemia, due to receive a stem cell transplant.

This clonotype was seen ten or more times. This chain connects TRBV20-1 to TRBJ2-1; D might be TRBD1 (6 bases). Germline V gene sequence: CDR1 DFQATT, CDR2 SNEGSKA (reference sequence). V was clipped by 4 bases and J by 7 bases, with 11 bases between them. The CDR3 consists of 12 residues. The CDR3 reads CSATGHGNEQFF. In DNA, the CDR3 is TGCAGTGCTACGGGACATGGGAATGAGCAGTTCTTC.

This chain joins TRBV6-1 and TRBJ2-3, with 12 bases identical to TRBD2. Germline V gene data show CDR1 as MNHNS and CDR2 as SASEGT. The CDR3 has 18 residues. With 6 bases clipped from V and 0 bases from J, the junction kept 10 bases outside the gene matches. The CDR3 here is CASRDPSGGESSTDTQYF. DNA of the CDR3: TGTGCCAGCAGGGACCCTAGCGGGGGGGAGTCTAGCACAGATACGCAGTATTTT.

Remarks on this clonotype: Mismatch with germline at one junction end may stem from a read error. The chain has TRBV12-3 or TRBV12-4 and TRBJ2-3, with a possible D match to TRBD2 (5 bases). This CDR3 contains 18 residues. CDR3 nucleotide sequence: TGTACCAGCAGTTCTTACCGGTTTGCTAGCAGTAACACAGATACGCAGTATTTT. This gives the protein CTSSSYRFASSNTDTQYF.

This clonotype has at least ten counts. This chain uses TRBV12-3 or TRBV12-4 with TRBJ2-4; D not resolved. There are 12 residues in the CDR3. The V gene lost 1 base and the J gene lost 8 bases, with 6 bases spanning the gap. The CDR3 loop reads CASSLGTDIQYF. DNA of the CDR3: TGTGCCAGCAGTTTAGGGACGGACATTCAGTACTTC.

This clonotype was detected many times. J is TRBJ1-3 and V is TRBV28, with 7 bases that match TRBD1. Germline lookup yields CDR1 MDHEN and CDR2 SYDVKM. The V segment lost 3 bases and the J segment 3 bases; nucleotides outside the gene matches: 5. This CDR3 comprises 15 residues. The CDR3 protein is CASSLEGANGNTIYF. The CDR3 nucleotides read TGTGCCAGCAGTTTGGAGGGGGCGAATGGAAACACCATATATTTT. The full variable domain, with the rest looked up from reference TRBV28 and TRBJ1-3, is DVKVTQSSRYLVKRTGEKVFLECVQDMDHENMFWYRQDPGLGLRLIYFSYDVKMKEKGDIPEGYSVSREKKERFSLILESASTNQTSMYLCASSLEGANGNTIYFGEGSWLTVV.

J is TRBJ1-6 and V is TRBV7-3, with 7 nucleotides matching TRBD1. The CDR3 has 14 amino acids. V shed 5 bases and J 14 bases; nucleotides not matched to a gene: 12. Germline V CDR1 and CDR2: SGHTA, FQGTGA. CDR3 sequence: CASSEGQTLSALHF. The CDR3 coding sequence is TGTGCCAGCAGCGAGGGACAGACCTTATCGGCCCTCCACTTT.

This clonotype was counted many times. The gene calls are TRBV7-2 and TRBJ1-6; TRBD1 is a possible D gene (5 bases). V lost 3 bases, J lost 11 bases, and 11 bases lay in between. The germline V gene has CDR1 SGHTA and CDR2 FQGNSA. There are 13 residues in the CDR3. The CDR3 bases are TGTGCCAGCAGCTTGGAGGGGCTGACACCCCTCCACTTT. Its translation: CASSLEGLTPLHF.

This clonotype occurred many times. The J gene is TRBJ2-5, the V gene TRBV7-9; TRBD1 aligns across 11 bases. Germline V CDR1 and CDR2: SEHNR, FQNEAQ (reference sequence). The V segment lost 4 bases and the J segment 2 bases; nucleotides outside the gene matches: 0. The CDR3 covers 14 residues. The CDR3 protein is CASSWDRGQETQYF. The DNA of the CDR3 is TGTGCCAGCAGCTGGGACAGGGGGCAAGAGACCCAGTACTTC.

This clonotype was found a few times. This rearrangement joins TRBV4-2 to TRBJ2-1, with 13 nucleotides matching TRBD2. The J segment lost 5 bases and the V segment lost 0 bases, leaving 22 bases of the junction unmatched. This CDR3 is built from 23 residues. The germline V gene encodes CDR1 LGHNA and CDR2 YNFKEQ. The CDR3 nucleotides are TGTGCCAGCAGCCAAGATTGGGGGGGTTGGAGGACTAGCGGGGGCCCCCTAAACAATGAGCAGTTCTTC. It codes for CASSQDWGGWRTSGGPLNNEQFF.

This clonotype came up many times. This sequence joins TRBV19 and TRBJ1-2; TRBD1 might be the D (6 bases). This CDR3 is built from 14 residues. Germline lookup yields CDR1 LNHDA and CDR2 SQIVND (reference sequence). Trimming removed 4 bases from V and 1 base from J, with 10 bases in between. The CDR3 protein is CASSSTGFNYGYTF. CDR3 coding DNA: TGTGCCAGTAGTAGTACAGGGTTTAACTATGGCTACACCTTC.

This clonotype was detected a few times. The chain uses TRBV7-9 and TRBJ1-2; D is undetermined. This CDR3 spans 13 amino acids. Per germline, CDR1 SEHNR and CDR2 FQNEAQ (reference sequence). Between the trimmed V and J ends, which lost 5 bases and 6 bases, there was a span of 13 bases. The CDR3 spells CASSPADRNGYTF. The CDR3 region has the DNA TGTGCCAGCAGCCCAGCAGACCGGAATGGCTACACCTTC.

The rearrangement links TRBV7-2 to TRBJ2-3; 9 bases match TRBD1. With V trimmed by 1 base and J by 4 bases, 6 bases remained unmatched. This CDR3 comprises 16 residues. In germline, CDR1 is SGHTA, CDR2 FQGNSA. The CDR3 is CASSLGGQGKADTQYF. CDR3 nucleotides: TGTGCCAGCAGCTTAGGGGGACAGGGAAAGGCAGATACGCAGTATTTT. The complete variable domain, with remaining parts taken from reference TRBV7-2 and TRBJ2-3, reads GAGVSQSPSNKVTEKGKDVELRCDPISGHTALYWYRQSLGQGLEFLIYFQGNSAPDKSGLPSDRFSAERTGGSVSTLTIQRTQQEDSAVYLCASSLGGQGKADTQYFGPGTRLTVL.

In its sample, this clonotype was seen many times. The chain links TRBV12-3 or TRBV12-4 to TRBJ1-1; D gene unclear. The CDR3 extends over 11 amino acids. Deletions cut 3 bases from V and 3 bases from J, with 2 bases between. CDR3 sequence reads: CASSFDTEAFF. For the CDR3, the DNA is TGTGCCAGCAGTTTTGACACTGAAGCTTTCTTT.

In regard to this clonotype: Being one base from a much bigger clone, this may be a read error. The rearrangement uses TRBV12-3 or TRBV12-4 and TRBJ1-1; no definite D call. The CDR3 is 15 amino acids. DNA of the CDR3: TGTGCCAACAGTTTTCCAGTCCCGGCGGACACTGAAGCTTTCTTT. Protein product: CANSFPVPADTEAFF.

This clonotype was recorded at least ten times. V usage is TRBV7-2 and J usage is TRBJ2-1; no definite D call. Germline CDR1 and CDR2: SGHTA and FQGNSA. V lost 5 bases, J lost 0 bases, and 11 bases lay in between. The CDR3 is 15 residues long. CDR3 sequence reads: CASSLVWSSYNEQFF. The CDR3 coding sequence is TGTGCCAGCAGCCTCGTCTGGAGCTCCTACAATGAGCAGTTCTTC.

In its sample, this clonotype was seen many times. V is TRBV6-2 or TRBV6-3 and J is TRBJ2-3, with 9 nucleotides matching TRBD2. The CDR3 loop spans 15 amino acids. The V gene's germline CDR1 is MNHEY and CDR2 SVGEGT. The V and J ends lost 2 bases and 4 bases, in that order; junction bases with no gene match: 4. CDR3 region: CASSYKIAGADTQYF. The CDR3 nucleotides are TGTGCCAGCAGTTACAAGATAGCGGGGGCAGATACGCAGTATTTT.

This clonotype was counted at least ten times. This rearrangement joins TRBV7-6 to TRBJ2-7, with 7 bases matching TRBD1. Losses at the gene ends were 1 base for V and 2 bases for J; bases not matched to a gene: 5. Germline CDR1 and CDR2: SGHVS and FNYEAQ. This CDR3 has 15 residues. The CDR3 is CASSLVSGGTYEQYF. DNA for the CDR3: TGTGCCAGCAGCTTAGTGTCAGGGGGAACCTACGAGCAGTACTTC.

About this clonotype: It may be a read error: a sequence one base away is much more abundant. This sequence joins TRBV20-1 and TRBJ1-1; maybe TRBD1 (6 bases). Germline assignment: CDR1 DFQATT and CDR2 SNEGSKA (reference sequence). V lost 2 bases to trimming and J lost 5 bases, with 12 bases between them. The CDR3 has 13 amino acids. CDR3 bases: TGCAGTGCTAGAACCAGGGGAATGACTGAAGCTTTCTTT. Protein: CSARTRGMTEAFF.

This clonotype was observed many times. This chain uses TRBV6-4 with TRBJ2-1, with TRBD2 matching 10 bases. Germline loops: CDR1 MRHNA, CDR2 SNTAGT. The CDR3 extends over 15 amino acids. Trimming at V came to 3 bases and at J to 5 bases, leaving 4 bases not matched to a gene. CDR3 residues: CASSERTSGHNEQFF. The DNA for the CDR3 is TGTGCCAGCAGTGAGCGGACTAGCGGTCACAATGAGCAGTTCTTC.

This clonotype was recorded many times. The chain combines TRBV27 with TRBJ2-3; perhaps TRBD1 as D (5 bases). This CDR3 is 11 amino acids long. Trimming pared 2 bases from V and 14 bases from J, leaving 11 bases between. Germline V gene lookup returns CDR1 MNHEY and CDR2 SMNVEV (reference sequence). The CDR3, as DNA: TGTGCCAGCAGTTTAGGGGCAACACGGTATTTT. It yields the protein CASSLGATRYF.

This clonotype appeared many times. The CDR3 is CASSFTGVEGYGYTF. The CDR3 coding sequence is TGCGCCAGCAGCTTCACAGGGGTAGAAGGCTATGGCTACACCTTC. This sequence joins TRBV5-1 and TRBJ1-2; 7 positions agree with TRBD1. This CDR3 contains 15 residues. J gave up 4 bases and V 2 bases, and 8 bases lay outside the gene matches. Germline V CDR1 and CDR2: SGHRS, YFSETQ.

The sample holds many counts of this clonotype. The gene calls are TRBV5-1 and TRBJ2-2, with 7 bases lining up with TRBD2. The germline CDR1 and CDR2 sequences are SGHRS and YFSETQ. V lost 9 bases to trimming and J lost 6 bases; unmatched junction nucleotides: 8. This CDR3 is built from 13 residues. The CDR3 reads CATRSGVAGELFF. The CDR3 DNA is TGCGCCACTCGCAGCGGGGTTGCCGGGGAGCTGTTTTTT.

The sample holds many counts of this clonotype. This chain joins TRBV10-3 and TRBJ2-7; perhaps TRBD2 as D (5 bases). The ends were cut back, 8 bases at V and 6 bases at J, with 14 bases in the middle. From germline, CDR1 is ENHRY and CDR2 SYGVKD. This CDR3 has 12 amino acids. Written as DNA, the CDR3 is TGTGCCATCGGAGGTCACTGGGGCGAGCAGTACTTC. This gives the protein CAIGGHWGEQYF.

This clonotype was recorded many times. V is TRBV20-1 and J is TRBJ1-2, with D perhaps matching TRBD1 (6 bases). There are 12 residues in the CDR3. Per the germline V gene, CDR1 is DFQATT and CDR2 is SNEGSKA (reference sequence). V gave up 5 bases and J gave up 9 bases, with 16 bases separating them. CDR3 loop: CSAPPTGRRYTF. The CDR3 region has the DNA TGCAGTGCTCCACCAACAGGGAGGCGCTACACCTTC.

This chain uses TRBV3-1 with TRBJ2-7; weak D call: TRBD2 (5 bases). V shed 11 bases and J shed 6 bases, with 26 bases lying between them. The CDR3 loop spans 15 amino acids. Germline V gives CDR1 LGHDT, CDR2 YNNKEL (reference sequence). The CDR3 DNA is TGTGCCTGCTGCCATGAAGTCGGACTTCTTCGCGAGCAGTACTTC. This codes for CACCHEVGLLREQYF.

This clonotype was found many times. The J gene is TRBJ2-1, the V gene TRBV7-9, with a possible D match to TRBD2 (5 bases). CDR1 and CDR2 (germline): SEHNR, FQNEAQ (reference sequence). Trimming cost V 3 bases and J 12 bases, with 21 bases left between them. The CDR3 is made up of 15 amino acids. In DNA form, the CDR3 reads TGTGCCAGCAGCTTGACGAAAAGACTACCAGACGGGCAGTTCTTC. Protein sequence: CASSLTKRLPDGQFF.

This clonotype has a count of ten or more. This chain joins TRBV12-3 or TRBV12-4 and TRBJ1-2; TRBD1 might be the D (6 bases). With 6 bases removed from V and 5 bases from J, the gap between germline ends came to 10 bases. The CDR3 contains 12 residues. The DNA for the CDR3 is TGTGCCAGCAGAGGGACACTATATGGCTACACCTTC. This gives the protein CASRGTLYGYTF.

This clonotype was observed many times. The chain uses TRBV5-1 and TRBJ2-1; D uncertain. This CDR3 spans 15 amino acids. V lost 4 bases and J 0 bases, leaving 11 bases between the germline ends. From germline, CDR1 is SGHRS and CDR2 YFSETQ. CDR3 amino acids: CASSEAPGSYNEQFF. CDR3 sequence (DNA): TGCGCCAGCAGCGAGGCGCCAGGCTCCTACAATGAGCAGTTCTTC.

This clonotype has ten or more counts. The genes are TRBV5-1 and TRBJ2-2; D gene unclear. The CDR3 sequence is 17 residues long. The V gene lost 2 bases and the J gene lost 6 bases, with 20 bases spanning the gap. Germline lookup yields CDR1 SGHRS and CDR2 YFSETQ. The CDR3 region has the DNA TGCGCCAGCAGCTTTCCCAAGGCAGGCCCGCAGTCCGGGGAGCTGTTTTTT. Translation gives CASSFPKAGPQSGELFF.

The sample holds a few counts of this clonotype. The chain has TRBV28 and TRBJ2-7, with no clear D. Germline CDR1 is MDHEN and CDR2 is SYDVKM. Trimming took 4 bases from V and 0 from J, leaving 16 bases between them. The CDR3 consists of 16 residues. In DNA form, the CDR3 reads TGTGCCAGCAGTTCCGCCAGCGTCGCCAGCTCCTACGAGCAGTACTTC. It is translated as CASSSASVASSYEQYF.

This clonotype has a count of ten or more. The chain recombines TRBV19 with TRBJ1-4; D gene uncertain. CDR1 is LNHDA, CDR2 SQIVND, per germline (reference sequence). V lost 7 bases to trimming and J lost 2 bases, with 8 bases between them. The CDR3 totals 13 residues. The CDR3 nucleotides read TGTGCCAGTACCCCGGACACTAATGAAAAACTGTTTTTT. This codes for CASTPDTNEKLFF.